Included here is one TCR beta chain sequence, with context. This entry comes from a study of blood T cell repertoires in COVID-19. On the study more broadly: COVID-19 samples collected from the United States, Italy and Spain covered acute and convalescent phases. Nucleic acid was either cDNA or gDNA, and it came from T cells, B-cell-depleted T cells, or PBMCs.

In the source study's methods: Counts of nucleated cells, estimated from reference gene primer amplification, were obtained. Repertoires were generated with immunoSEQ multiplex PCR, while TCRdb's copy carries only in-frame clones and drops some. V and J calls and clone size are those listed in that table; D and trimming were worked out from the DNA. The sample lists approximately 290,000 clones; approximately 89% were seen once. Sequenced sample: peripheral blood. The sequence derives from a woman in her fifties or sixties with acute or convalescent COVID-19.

CDR3 sequence reads: CASRLGTGHYNEQFF. Written as DNA, the CDR3 is TGTGCCAGTAGGTTGGGGACAGGGCACTACAATGAGCAGTTCTTC. V is TRBV19 and J is TRBJ2-1, with 9 bases matching TRBD1. The CDR3 is 15 amino acids. Germline V gives CDR1 LNHDA, CDR2 SQIVND (reference sequence). The ends lost 6 bases at V and 3 bases at J; junction bases unmatched: 6.